These 26 T cell receptor beta chains originate from one sample sequenced in a study of CD8 T cells in Susac syndrome. RNA was extracted with the RNeasy kit, and a quantity of 0.5 to 1 ug was reverse transcribed using random hexamers. A single record per CDR3 protein comes from TCRdb applying MiXCR to the immunoSEQ multiplex PCR reads. The sample comprises roughly 150,000 distinct CDR3 sequences, approximately 96% of which are singletons, and less than 0.085% rests with the top ten. Sequencing was performed on CD4+ T cells from PBMCs. The receptors here all came from a human donor with Susac syndrome.

This chain joins TRBV3-1 and TRBJ2-1, with TRBD2 identical over 8 bases. Per the germline V gene, CDR1 is LGHDT and CDR2 is YNNKEL (reference sequence). The length of the CDR3 is 15 residues. The V segment lost 3 bases and the J segment 4 bases; nucleotides outside the gene matches: 5. The CDR3 reads CASSQGTRGYNEQFF. DNA for the CDR3: TGTGCCAGCAGCCAGGGGACTAGGGGGTACAATGAGCAGTTCTTC.

The V call is TRBV18, the J call TRBJ1-2; tentatively, D is TRBD1 (6 bases). This CDR3 comprises 15 residues. V gave up 1 base and J gave up 4 bases, with 13 bases separating them. Germline lookup yields CDR1 KGHSH and CDR2 LQKENI. The CDR3 DNA follows: TGTGCCAGCTCACCACGAGACGGGGGCCCCTATGGCTACACCTTC. Its protein is CASSPRDGGPYGYTF.

The chain combines TRBV15 with TRBJ2-7; D gene ambiguous. The V and J ends lost 5 bases and 6 bases respectively, with 11 bases between them. Germline CDR1 reads LNHNV; CDR2 reads YYDKDF (reference sequence). The CDR3 length is 12 residues. CDR3 bases: TGTGCCACCAGCGGACGAGTTAGCGAGCAGTACTTC. It translates to CATSGRVSEQYF.

The V call is TRBV12-3 or TRBV12-4, the J call TRBJ2-3; D not certain. This CDR3 has 12 amino acids. Trimming took off 6 bases at V and 5 bases at J, with 9 bases between the two ends. This chain's CDR3 is CASSLNLDTQYF. Here the CDR3 DNA reads TGTGCCAGCAGCCTAAACTTAGATACGCAGTATTTT.

The rearrangement links TRBV20-1 to TRBJ2-2; no reliable D call. Per germline, CDR1 DFQATT and CDR2 SNEGSKA (reference sequence). Trimming shortened V by 5 bases and J by 0 bases, and 10 bases separated the two germline ends. The CDR3 has 14 amino acids. The CDR3 reads CSARPPANTGELFF. DNA of the CDR3: TGCAGTGCTCGACCACCCGCGAACACCGGGGAGCTGTTTTTT.

The CDR3 DNA sequence: TGTGCCAGGTTTACCGACAGAAGCAATCAGCCCCAGCATTTT. The encoded protein is CARFTDRSNQPQHF. V and J are TRBV7-2 and TRBJ1-5; TRBD1 is a possible D gene (5 bases). V dropped 9 bases and J dropped 1 base, with 13 bases sitting between them. This CDR3 has 14 residues. Per germline, CDR1 SGHTA and CDR2 FQGNSA.

The rearrangement joins TRBV20-1 to TRBJ2-5; D might be TRBD2 (6 bases). The CDR3 covers 14 residues. Trimming took 6 bases from V and 5 from J, leaving 19 bases between them. The germline V gene has CDR1 DFQATT and CDR2 SNEGSKA (reference sequence). CDR3 nucleotide sequence: TGCAGTGCACGCCTGACTAGTATGTTGGAGACCCAGTACTTC. Its translation is CSARLTSMLETQYF.

The genes are TRBV19 and TRBJ1-2, with D possibly matching TRBD1 (6 bases). The germline gives CDR1 LNHDA, CDR2 SQIVND (reference sequence). The V end lost 9 bases, the J end lost 5 bases, and 19 bases lay between the germline ends. The CDR3 runs to 14 residues. The CDR3 loop reads CASQDSRTSYGYTF. Here the CDR3 DNA reads TGTGCCAGCCAGGACAGTCGTACCTCATATGGCTACACCTTC.

The CDR3 loop reads CSAHQGTDTQYF. The CDR3 DNA is TGCAGTGCCCACCAGGGGACAGATACGCAGTATTTT. The chain joins TRBV20-1 to TRBJ2-3, with D possibly matching TRBD1 (6 bases). Trimming cost V 6 bases and J 3 bases, with 10 bases left between them. The CDR3 totals 12 residues. CDR1 DFQATT and CDR2 SNEGSKA come from the germline V gene (reference sequence).

This clonotype showed up just a few times. This chain uses TRBV6-5 with TRBJ1-6; possible D gene TRBD1, 5 bases. Germline assignment: CDR1 MNHEY and CDR2 SVGAGI. Trimming left V 2 bases short and J 7 bases short, with 12 bases between. The CDR3 length is 15 residues. CDR3: CASSYQGRMNSPLHF. CDR3 DNA: TGTGCCAGCAGTTACCAGGGACGGATGAATTCACCCCTCCACTTT.

This rearrangement joins TRBV15 to TRBJ2-1; 11 nucleotides agree with TRBD2. In germline, CDR1 is LNHNV, CDR2 YYDKDF (reference sequence). The CDR3 length is 18 residues. V was pared by 0 bases and J by 7 bases, with 11 bases of the junction left unmatched. The CDR3 is CATSRDPTTSGSGNEQFF. The CDR3 nucleotides read TGTGCCACCAGCAGAGATCCCACTACTAGCGGGAGTGGGAATGAGCAGTTCTTC.

CDR3 in DNA: TGTGCCACCAGTGGAACAGGGTGGGAAACCGGGGAGCTGTTTTTT. Protein sequence: CATSGTGWETGELFF. The rearrangement links TRBV24-1 to TRBJ2-2; a possible D gene is TRBD1 (6 bases). Germline CDR1 is KGHDR and CDR2 is SFDVKD. CDR3 length: 15 residues. With 5 bases removed from V and 5 bases from J, the gap between germline ends came to 14 bases.

The chain couples TRBV12-3 or TRBV12-4 to TRBJ2-5; maybe TRBD2 (6 bases). Trimming shortened V by 7 bases and J by 4 bases, and 22 bases separated the two germline ends. CDR3 length: 16 residues. CDR3 region: CASNLGTRRAGETQYF. DNA of the CDR3: TGTGCCAGCAACCTGGGGACCCGGAGGGCGGGAGAGACCCAGTACTTC.

This chain uses TRBV10-3 with TRBJ2-1, with 7 bases fitting TRBD2. This CDR3 contains 17 residues. CDR1 and CDR2 from the germline V gene are ENHRY and SYGVKD. V lost 6 bases, J lost 2 bases, and 13 bases stayed unmatched. The CDR3 loop reads CAISLSGDLAPYNEQFF. The CDR3 DNA is TGTGCCATCAGCCTCAGCGGGGACCTAGCTCCCTACAATGAGCAGTTCTTC.

This clonotype was observed once. The V gene is TRBV4-2, the J gene TRBJ1-1; D is unresolved. V lost 1 base and J 1 base, leaving 7 bases between the germline ends. Germline CDR1 is LGHNA and CDR2 is YNFKEQ. The CDR3 is 14 residues long. CDR3 DNA: TGTGCCAGCAGCCAAGTCTGGGAGAACACTGAAGCTTTCTTT. Residues: CASSQVWENTEAFF.

V is TRBV13 and J is TRBJ2-2, with D maybe TRBD2 (5 bases). The CDR3 extends over 14 amino acids. The V end was cut by 9 bases, the J end by 2 bases, with 13 bases between. CDR1 and CDR2 (germline): PRHDT, FYEKMQ (reference sequence). The CDR3 DNA sequence: TGTGCCAGTTCGGACTTTGGTAACACCGGGGAGCTGTTTTTT. Protein sequence: CASSDFGNTGELFF.

The rearrangement links TRBV20-1 to TRBJ2-3; the match to TRBD1 covers 12 bases. The CDR3 length is 16 residues. Germline V gene data show CDR1 as DFQATT and CDR2 as SNEGSKA (reference sequence). J gave up 4 bases and V 5 bases, and 10 bases lay outside the gene matches. CDR3 in DNA: TGCAGTGCTGTAAGCCCGGGACAGGGGGCCTCAGATACGCAGTATTTT. This encodes CSAVSPGQGASDTQYF.

The genes are TRBV28 and TRBJ2-7; 9 bases are shared with TRBD1. With V trimmed by 7 bases and J by 1 base, 5 bases remained unmatched. The CDR3 loop spans 14 amino acids. CDR1 MDHEN and CDR2 SYDVKM come from the germline V gene. As DNA, the CDR3 is TGTGCCAGCAAACCCGGACAGGGGTCCTACGAGCAGTACTTC. Encoded protein: CASKPGQGSYEQYF.

V and J are TRBV20-1 and TRBJ1-1; D is perhaps TRBD1 (5 bases). V shed 3 bases and J shed 6 bases, with 11 bases lying between them. Germline CDR1 and CDR2: DFQATT and SNEGSKA (reference sequence). The CDR3 is made up of 12 amino acids. Here the CDR3 reads CSASDPGSEAFF. The CDR3 bases are TGCAGTGCTAGCGACCCAGGGTCTGAAGCTTTCTTT.

The chain recombines TRBV5-1 with TRBJ2-3; D not resolved. Per the germline V gene, CDR1 is SGHRS and CDR2 is YFSETQ. This CDR3 is built from 16 residues. Trimming removed 0 bases at V and 4 bases at J, with 15 bases between. In nucleotides, the CDR3 is TGCGCCAGCAGCTTGGCTACGCGACTCAAGGCAGATACGCAGTATTTT. It yields the protein CASSLATRLKADTQYF. The full variable domain, with the rest looked up from reference TRBV5-1 and TRBJ2-3, is KAGVTQTPRYLIKTRGQQVTLSCSPISGHRSVSWYQQTPGQGLQFLFEYFSETQRNKGNFPGRFSGRQFSNSRSEMNVSTLELGDSALYLCASSLATRLKADTQYFGPGTRLTVL.

V usage is TRBV2 and J usage is TRBJ2-2; D perhaps matches TRBD2 (6 bases). Trimming removed 3 bases from V and 4 bases from J, with 9 bases in between. Germline loops: CDR1 SNHLY, CDR2 FYNNEI. This CDR3 is built from 14 residues. The CDR3 here is CASSEWRGTGELFF. CDR3 nucleotide sequence: TGTGCCAGCAGTGAGTGGCGGGGCACCGGGGAGCTGTTTTTT. The full variable domain, in which reference TRBV2 and TRBJ2-2 provide the parts outside the CDR3, is EPEVTQTPSHQVTQMGQEVILRCVPISNHLYFYWYRQILGQKVEFLVSFYNNEISEKSEIFDDQFSVERPDGSNFTLKIRSTKLEDSAMYFCASSEWRGTGELFFGEGSRLTVL.

The CDR3 DNA sequence: TGCAGTGCCACCGGGACGGGGAACCCAGATACGCAGTATTTT. Protein product: CSATGTGNPDTQYF. The rearrangement uses TRBV20-1 and TRBJ2-3; tentatively, D is TRBD1 or TRBD2 (5 bases each). Germline V gene lookup returns CDR1 DFQATT and CDR2 SNEGSKA (reference sequence). The CDR3 extends over 14 amino acids. Trimming shortened V by 6 bases and J by 4 bases, and 17 bases separated the two germline ends.

DNA of the CDR3: TGCAGTGCTAGAGAGGCTCCGGGACAATCTTTTAGGCAGCCCCAGCATTTT. Its protein product is CSAREAPGQSFRQPQHF. The rearrangement joins TRBV20-1 to TRBJ1-5, with D tentatively TRBD1 (6 bases). Trimming left V 0 bases short and J 7 bases short, with 22 bases between. CDR1 and CDR2 (germline): DFQATT, SNEGSKA (reference sequence). The CDR3 runs to 17 residues.

This clonotype was picked up one time. The chain recombines TRBV5-1 with TRBJ2-2; the D is unclear. The germline V gene has CDR1 SGHRS and CDR2 YFSETQ. This CDR3 comprises 14 residues. Trimming removed 3 bases from V and 6 bases from J, with 12 bases in between. CDR3 sequence: CASSSEGSAGELFF. The DNA for the CDR3 is TGCGCCAGCAGCTCGGAAGGGTCGGCCGGGGAGCTGTTTTTT.

V and J are TRBV5-4 and TRBJ2-7; D gene ambiguous. The germline V gene encodes CDR1 SGHNT and CDR2 YYREEE (reference sequence). The CDR3 length is 14 residues. The V and J ends lost 6 bases and 6 bases respectively, with 19 bases between them. The DNA for the CDR3 is TGTGCCAGCACCCCCTCATATGGAAGAAGCGAGCAGTACTTC. Translation: CASTPSYGRSEQYF.

This rearrangement joins TRBV20-1 to TRBJ2-3, with a weak D call TRBD2 (6 bases). Germline CDR1 is DFQATT and CDR2 is SNEGSKA (reference sequence). The CDR3 length is 12 residues. Trimming cost V 7 bases and J 0 bases, with 8 bases left between them. CDR3 sequence (DNA): TGCAGTGGGACTACTAGCACAGATACGCAGTATTTT. It yields the protein CSGTTSTDTQYF.